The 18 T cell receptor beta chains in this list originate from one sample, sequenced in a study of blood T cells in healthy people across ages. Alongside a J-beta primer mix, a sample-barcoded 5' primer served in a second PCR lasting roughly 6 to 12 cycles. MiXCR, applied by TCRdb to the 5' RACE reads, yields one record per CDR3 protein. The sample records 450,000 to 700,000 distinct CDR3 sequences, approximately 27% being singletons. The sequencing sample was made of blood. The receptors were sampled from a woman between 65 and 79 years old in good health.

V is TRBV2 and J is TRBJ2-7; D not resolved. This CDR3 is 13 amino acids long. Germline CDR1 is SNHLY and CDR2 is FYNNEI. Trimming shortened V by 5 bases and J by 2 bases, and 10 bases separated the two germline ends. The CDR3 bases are TGTGCCAGCAGTCCGACGGCAACCTACGAGCAGTACTTC. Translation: CASSPTATYEQYF.

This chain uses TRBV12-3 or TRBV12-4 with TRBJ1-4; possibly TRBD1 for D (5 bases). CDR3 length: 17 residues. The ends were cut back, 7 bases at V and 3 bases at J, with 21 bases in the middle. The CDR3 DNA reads TGTGCCAGCATCCGTGATTGGGGGGGAAGGGCTAATGAAAAACTGTTTTTT. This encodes CASIRDWGGRANEKLFF.

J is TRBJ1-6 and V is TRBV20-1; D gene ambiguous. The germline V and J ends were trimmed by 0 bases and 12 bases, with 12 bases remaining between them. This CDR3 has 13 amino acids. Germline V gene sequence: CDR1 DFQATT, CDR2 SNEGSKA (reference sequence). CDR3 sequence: CSARDNSGGPLHF. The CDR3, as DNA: TGCAGTGCTAGAGATAACAGCGGAGGACCCCTCCACTTT.

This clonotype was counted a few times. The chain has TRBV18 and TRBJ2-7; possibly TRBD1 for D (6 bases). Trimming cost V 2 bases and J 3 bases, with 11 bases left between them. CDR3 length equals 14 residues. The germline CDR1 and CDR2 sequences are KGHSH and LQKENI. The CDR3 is CASSPTGQDYEQYF. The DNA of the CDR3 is TGTGCCAGCTCACCAACAGGGCAGGACTACGAGCAGTACTTC.

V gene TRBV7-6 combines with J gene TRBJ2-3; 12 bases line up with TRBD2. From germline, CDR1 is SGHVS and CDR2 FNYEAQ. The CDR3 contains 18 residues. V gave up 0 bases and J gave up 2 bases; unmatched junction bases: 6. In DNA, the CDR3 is TGTGCCAGCAGCTTAGCGAAGGCTAGCGGGGGGGCCACAGATACGCAGTATTTT. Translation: CASSLAKASGGATDTQYF.

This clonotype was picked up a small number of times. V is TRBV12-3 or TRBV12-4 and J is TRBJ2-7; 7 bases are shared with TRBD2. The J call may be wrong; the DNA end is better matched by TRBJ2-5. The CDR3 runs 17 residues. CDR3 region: CASSFGIGGGGSETQYF. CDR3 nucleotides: TGTGCCAGCAGTTTCGGGATTGGTGGGGGGGGATCGGAGACCCAGTACTTC.

The CDR3 DNA is TGCAGTGCTAGAGCCGGGGAAGGACAGCCCCAGCATTTT. This encodes CSARAGEGQPQHF. The chain is built from TRBV20-1 and TRBJ1-5; D is unclear. The CDR3 extends over 13 amino acids. The germline V gene has CDR1 DFQATT and CDR2 SNEGSKA (reference sequence). Trimming cost V 1 base and J 7 bases, with 11 bases left between them.

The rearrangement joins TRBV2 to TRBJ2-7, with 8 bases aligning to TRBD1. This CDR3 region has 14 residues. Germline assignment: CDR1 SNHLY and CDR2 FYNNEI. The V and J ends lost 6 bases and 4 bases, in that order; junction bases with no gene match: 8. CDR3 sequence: CASSRQGMGYEQYF. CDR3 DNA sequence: TGTGCCAGCAGCCGACAGGGGATGGGGTACGAGCAGTACTTC. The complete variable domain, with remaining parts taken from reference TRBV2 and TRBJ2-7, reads EPEVTQTPSHQVTQMGQEVILRCVPISNHLYFYWYRQILGQKVEFLVSFYNNEISEKSEIFDDQFSVERPDGSNFTLKIRSTKLEDSAMYFCASSRQGMGYEQYFGPGTRLTVT.

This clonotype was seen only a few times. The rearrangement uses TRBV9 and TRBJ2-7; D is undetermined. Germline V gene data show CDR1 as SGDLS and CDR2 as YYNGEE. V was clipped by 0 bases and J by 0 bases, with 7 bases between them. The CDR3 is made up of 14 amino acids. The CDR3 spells CASSVEGNSYEQYF. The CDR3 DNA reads TGTGCCAGCAGCGTAGAGGGAAACTCCTACGAGCAGTACTTC.

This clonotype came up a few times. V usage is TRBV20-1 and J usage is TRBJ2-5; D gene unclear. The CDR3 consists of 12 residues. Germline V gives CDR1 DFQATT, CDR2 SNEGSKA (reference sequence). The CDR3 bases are TGCAGCTTCCTGCCGCTCCAAGAGACCCAGTACTTC. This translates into CSFLPLQETQYF.

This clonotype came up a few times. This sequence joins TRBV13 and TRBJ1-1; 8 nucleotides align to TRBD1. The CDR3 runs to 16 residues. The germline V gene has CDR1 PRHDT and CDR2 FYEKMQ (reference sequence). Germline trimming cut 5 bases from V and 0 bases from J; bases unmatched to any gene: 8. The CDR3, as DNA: TGTGCCAGCAGCGCACGGGACAGGTCCTTGAACACTGAAGCTTTCTTT. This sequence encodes CASSARDRSLNTEAFF. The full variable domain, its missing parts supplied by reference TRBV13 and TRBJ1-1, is AAGVIQSPRHLIKEKRETATLKCYPIPRHDTVYWYQQGPGQDPQFLISFYEKMQSDKGSIPDRFSAQQFSDYHSELNMSSLELGDSALYFCASSARDRSLNTEAFFGQGTRLTVV.

The CDR3, as DNA: TGTGCCAGCAGTGCCCCCCCGGGAGGGGAGCGCGAGACCCAGTACTTC. This translates into CASSAPPGGERETQYF. This chain connects TRBV2 to TRBJ2-5; TRBD2 matches 8 bases. The CDR3 covers 16 residues. Germline V gene sequence: CDR1 SNHLY, CDR2 FYNNEI. V lost 4 bases, J lost 5 bases, and 12 bases stayed unmatched.

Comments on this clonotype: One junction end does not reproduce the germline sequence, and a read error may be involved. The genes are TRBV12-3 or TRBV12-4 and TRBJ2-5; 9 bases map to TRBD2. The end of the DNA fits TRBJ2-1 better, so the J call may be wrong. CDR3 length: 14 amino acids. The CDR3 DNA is TGTGCCGGCAGACATAGCGGGGGAGGGAATGAGCAGTTCTTC. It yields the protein CAGRHSGGGNEQFF.

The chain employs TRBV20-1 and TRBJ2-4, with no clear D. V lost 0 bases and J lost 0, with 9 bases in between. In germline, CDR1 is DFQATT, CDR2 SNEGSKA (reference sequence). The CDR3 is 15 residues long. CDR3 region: CSARDLPEAKNIQYF. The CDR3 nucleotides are TGCAGTGCTAGAGACCTCCCTGAAGCCAAAAACATTCAGTACTTC.

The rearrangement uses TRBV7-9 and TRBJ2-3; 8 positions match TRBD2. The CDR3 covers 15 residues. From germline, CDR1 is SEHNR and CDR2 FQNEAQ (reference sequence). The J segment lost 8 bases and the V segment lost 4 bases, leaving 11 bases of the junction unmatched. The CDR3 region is CASSSWTSIGVTQYF. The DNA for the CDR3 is TGTGCCAGCAGCTCTTGGACTAGCATCGGAGTTACGCAGTATTTT.

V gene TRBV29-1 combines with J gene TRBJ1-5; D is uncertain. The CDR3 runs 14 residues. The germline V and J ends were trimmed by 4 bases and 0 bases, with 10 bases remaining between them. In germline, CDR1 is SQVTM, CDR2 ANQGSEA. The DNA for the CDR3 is TGCAGCGTTGGCAAAGGGTCTAGCAATCAGCCCCAGCATTTT. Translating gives CSVGKGSSNQPQHF.

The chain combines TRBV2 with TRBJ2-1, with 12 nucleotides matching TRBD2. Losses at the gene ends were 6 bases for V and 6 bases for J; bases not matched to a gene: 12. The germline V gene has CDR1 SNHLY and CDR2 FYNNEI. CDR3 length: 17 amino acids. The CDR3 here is CASSARLAGEVGNEQFF. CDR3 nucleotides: TGTGCCAGCAGCGCCCGACTAGCGGGGGAGGTGGGCAATGAGCAGTTCTTC.

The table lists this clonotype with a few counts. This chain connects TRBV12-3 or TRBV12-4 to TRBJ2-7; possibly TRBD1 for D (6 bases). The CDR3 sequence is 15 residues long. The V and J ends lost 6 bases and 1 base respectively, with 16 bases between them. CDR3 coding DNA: TGTGCCAGCAGCCCAGGGGCAGTGGGGTCCTACGAGCAGTACTTC. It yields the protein CASSPGAVGSYEQYF.